Listed below are T cell receptor beta chains from one sample, sequenced in a study of shared clonotypes between healthy human individuals. Method: immunoSEQ multiplex PCR; TCRdb's copy keeps in-frame clones and lacks some. The table records around 1,900,000 clones, around 93% of them present only once. Input material: naive CD8+ T cells from PBMCs. These receptors all come from a young man in good health. Some clones in this sample may be carry-over from other donors' samples. Both conserved end residues are part of each CDR3. Fields, in order: V gene, CDR3 length, J gene, clone size, D gene, CDR3 protein, CDR3 DNA. A D gene is named only where the DNA matches it firmly. The size entry is marked missing in some rows and otherwise reads once, few, many or a size class.

>TRBV11-2|16|TRBJ2-3|.|.
CASSLVVGGRTDTQYF
TGTGCCAGCAGCTTAGTGGTCGGGGGCCGAACAGATACGCAGTATTTT
>TRBV7-9|16|TRBJ1-6|.|.
CASSAKMSSYNSPLHF
TGTGCCAGCAGCGCGAAGATGAGCTCCTATAATTCACCCCTCCACTTT
>TRBV10-3|10|TRBJ2-7|.|.
CAITSYEQYF
TGTGCCATCACGTCCTACGAGCAGTACTTC
>TRBV6-5|15|TRBJ1-1|.|.
CASSYSTAQNTEAFF
TGTGCCAGCAGTTACTCCACAGCACAGAACACTGAAGCTTTCTTT
>TRBV7-3|15|TRBJ2-1|once|TRBD1
CASSLMTGGLNEQFF
TGTGCCAGCAGCTTAATGACAGGGGGCCTCAATGAGCAGTTCTTC
>TRBV9|16|TRBJ2-1|.|TRBD2
CASSDPSGILHNEQFF
TGTGCCAGCAGCGATCCCAGCGGGATCCTCCACAATGAGCAGTTCTTC
>TRBV4-1|17|TRBJ2-3|.|.
CASSQAPLEVVPDTQYF
TGCGCCAGCAGCCAAGCCCCCCTAGAAGTAGTCCCAGATACGCAGTATTTT
>TRBV9|16|TRBJ2-1|.|TRBD2
CASCDGTSGSTDEQFF
TGTGCCAGCTGCGATGGGACTAGCGGGAGTACGGATGAGCAGTTCTTC
>TRBV7-9|15|TRBJ2-7|.|TRBD1
CASSLGQGFPYEQYF
TGTGCCAGCAGCTTAGGACAGGGTTTCCCCTACGAGCAGTACTTC
>TRBV13|14|TRBJ2-7|.|.
CASSLGHGPREQYF
TGTGCCAGCAGCTTAGGTCACGGACCCCGCGAGCAGTACTTC
>TRBV11-3|12|TRBJ2-4|.|.
CASSDGWGIQYF
TGTGCCAGCAGCGACGGATGGGGCATTCAGTACTTC
>TRBV5-1|18|TRBJ2-6|.|TRBD1
CASSVPGQEHSGANVLTF
TGCGCCAGCAGCGTTCCGGGACAGGAGCACTCTGGGGCCAACGTCCTGACTTTC
>TRBV19|14|TRBJ1-5|.|TRBD1
CASSDTGGNQPQHF
TGTGCCAGTAGTGATACAGGGGGCAATCAGCCCCAGCATTTT
>TRBV5-1|11|TRBJ2-7|.|.
CASLAEGEQYF
TGCGCCAGCCTGGCGGAGGGCGAGCAGTACTTC
>TRBV10-3|17|TRBJ1-1|once|TRBD1
CAITEGAGTGPNTEAFF
TGTGCCATAACCGAGGGGGCCGGGACAGGGCCCAACACTGAAGCTTTCTTT
>TRBV6-1|14|TRBJ1-5|once|TRBD1
CASGRTGYNQPQHF
TGTGCCAGCGGAAGGACAGGCTACAATCAGCCCCAGCATTTT
>TRBV5-6|17|TRBJ2-5|.|TRBD2
CASSLAQGLAGQETQYF
TGTGCCAGCAGCTTGGCCCAAGGACTAGCGGGTCAAGAGACCCAGTACTTC
>TRBV15|17|TRBJ2-7|.|TRBD2
CATSSDPPLADEYEQYF
TGTGCCACCAGCAGTGACCCCCCGCTAGCGGATGAATACGAGCAGTACTTC
>TRBV27|13|TRBJ1-1|.|.
CASSQRSSTEAFF
TGTGCCAGCAGTCAGCGGAGTAGCACTGAAGCTTTCTTT
>TRBV30|15|TRBJ2-1|.|TRBD1
CAWSVLTGGWDEQFF
TGTGCCTGGAGTGTACTGACAGGGGGGTGGGATGAGCAGTTCTTC
>TRBV4-2|15|TRBJ2-1|.|TRBD1
CASSQSRDRGDEQFF
TGTGCCAGCAGCCAATCCCGGGACAGGGGTGATGAGCAGTTCTTC
>TRBV7-9|14|TRBJ2-7|.|TRBD1
CASSGTENFYEQYF
TGTGCCAGCAGCGGGACAGAAAATTTCTACGAGCAGTACTTC
>TRBV27|13|TRBJ2-2|.|.
CASSSGLSGELFF
TGTGCCAGCAGTTCCGGACTGTCCGGGGAGCTGTTTTTT
>TRBV6-5|16|TRBJ2-1|.|.
CASSYSELAMRNEQFF
TGTGCCAGCAGTTACTCGGAGCTGGCAATGAGGAATGAGCAGTTCTTC
>TRBV4-3|16|TRBJ2-1|.|TRBD2
CASSQDRLAGPNEQFF
TGCGCCAGCAGCCAAGATAGGCTAGCGGGACCCAATGAGCAGTTCTTC
>TRBV27|13|TRBJ2-7|.|.
CASSLRISYEQYF
TGTGCCAGCAGTTTACGGATCTCCTACGAGCAGTACTTC
>TRBV9|16|TRBJ2-1|.|TRBD2
CASSEGLAGFDNEQFF
TGTGCCAGCAGCGAGGGACTAGCAGGGTTCGACAATGAGCAGTTCTTC
>TRBV7-6|15|TRBJ2-7|.|.
CASSLSRWGVREQYF
TGTGCCAGCAGCTTATCGAGATGGGGGGTAAGGGAGCAGTACTTC
>TRBV11-2|18|TRBJ2-7|.|TRBD2
CASSLQGISGRLYYEQYF
TGTGCCAGCAGTTTACAGGGAATTAGCGGGAGACTTTACTACGAGCAGTACTTC
>TRBV28|14|TRBJ1-5|.|.
CASSLTVTNQPQHF
TGTGCCAGCAGCCTCACAGTGACTAATCAGCCCCAGCATTTT
>TRBV25-1|13|TRBJ1-1|.|.
CASQTWGNTEAFF
TGTGCCAGTCAGACTTGGGGGAACACTGAAGCTTTCTTT
>TRBV9|16|TRBJ2-5|.|.
CASSGRPGAHWETQYF
TGTGCCAGCAGCGGACGTCCGGGGGCGCATTGGGAGACCCAGTACTTC
>TRBV10-3|14|TRBJ2-1|.|.
CAISDGWPSNEQFF
TGTGCCATCAGTGATGGGTGGCCATCCAATGAGCAGTTCTTC
>TRBV5-5|17|TRBJ2-5|.|TRBD1
CASSFPPIGTAQETQYF
TGTGCCAGCAGCTTCCCCCCTATCGGGACAGCCCAAGAGACCCAGTACTTC
>TRBV19|17|TRBJ2-7|.|TRBD1
CASSPHPEVGGHREQYF
TGTGCCAGTAGTCCCCACCCCGAGGTAGGGGGCCATCGGGAGCAGTACTTC
>TRBV11-2|15|TRBJ2-5|.|.
CASSLGGGSGETQYF
TGTGCCAGCAGCTTAGGGGGAGGATCGGGAGAGACCCAGTACTTC
>TRBV5-1|13|TRBJ2-7|.|.
CASSLGPLLEQYF
TGCGCCAGCAGCTTGGGGCCTCTCCTCGAGCAGTACTTC
>TRBV28|15|TRBJ2-6|.|.
CASSLGSSGANVLTF
TGTGCCAGCAGTTTAGGCAGCTCTGGGGCCAACGTCCTGACTTTC
>TRBV13|16|TRBJ2-7|.|TRBD1
CASSTNTGGSPYEQYF
TGTGCCAGCAGCACAAATACAGGGGGATCCCCCTACGAGCAGTACTTC
>TRBV27|13|TRBJ2-7|.|.
CASSSRGGYEQYF
TGTGCCAGCAGTTCAAGGGGGGGCTACGAGCAGTACTTC
>TRBV27|14|TRBJ2-7|.|TRBD1
CASGNRDRVYEQYF
TGTGCCAGCGGAAACAGGGACAGGGTCTACGAGCAGTACTTC
>TRBV15|14|TRBJ2-7|.|TRBD2
CATRERDHSYEQYF
TGTGCCACCAGAGAGCGGGACCACTCCTACGAGCAGTACTTC
>TRBV9|16|TRBJ2-2|.|TRBD2
CASSVTSGIGTGELFF
TGTGCCAGCAGCGTGACTAGCGGGATCGGCACCGGGGAGCTGTTTTTT
>TRBV9|13|TRBJ2-7|.|.
CASSAAGRYEQYF
TGTGCCAGCAGCGCGGCCGGCCGCTACGAGCAGTACTTC
>TRBV6-1|15|TRBJ1-1|.|.
CASSEARLGNTEAFF
TGTGCCAGCAGTGAAGCGCGTTTGGGAAACACTGAAGCTTTCTTT
>TRBV7-9|13|TRBJ2-7|.|.
CASSLPGRYEQYF
TGTGCCAGCAGCCTCCCCGGTAGGTACGAGCAGTACTTC
>TRBV6-1|14|TRBJ2-2|.|.
CASTPPLGTGELFF
TGTGCCAGCACCCCCCCGCTGGGTACCGGGGAGCTGTTTTTT
>TRBV5-1|17|TRBJ1-3|.|.
CASSVHRDGDSGNTIYF
TGCGCCAGCAGCGTGCACAGGGACGGTGACTCTGGAAACACCATATATTTT
>TRBV28|13|TRBJ2-2|.|.
CASRPWKDGELFF
TGTGCCAGCAGGCCTTGGAAGGACGGGGAGCTGTTTTTT
>TRBV30|13|TRBJ2-3|.|.
CAWSVDNTDTQYF
TGTGCCTGGAGTGTAGATAACACAGATACGCAGTATTTT
>TRBV4-3|16|TRBJ2-3|.|TRBD2
CASSLGLAGRTDTQYF
TGCGCCAGCAGCCTAGGACTAGCGGGACGCACAGATACGCAGTATTTT
>TRBV7-9|17|TRBJ2-4|.|.
CASSPGEELLAKNIQYF
TGTGCCAGCAGCCCCGGCGAGGAACTCCTAGCCAAAAACATTCAGTACTTC
>TRBV19|17|TRBJ2-3|once|TRBD2
CASSTVTSGSPTDTQYF
TGTGCCAGTAGTACCGTAACAAGCGGGAGCCCTACAGATACGCAGTATTTT
>TRBV7-9|16|TRBJ2-2|.|.
CASSPRREGVTGELFF
TGTGCCAGCAGCCCCCGCAGGGAGGGGGTTACCGGGGAGCTGTTTTTT
>TRBV5-6|13|TRBJ2-7|.|.
CASSLVLGLEQYF
TGTGCCAGCAGCTTGGTTTTGGGGCTCGAGCAGTACTTC